These T cell receptor beta chains were read from a single sample in a study of early T cells in non-severe SARS-CoV-2 infection. TCRdb analysed the 5' RACE reads with MiXCR anew, one entry per CDR3 protein. This sample has about 72,000 distinct CDR3 sequences; 9.5% to 13% occur once, and the top ten carry around 8%. This material consisted of whole blood, taken at baseline. The receptors shown here come from an adult who was a healthcare worker with PCR-confirmed SARS-CoV-2 infection or an uninfected control (not recorded which). The conserved cysteine and the conserved F or W are not part of the CDR3 here. Each record gives: D gene, V gene, CDR3 protein. D genes are given only for firm matches.

d_gene: NA
v_gene: TRBV6-5
CDR3aa: ASSISAVHYGYT

d_gene: TRBD2
v_gene: TRBV20-1
CDR3aa: SARDIASGPYEQY

d_gene: NA
v_gene: TRBV5-1
CDR3aa: ASSPESGANYGYT

d_gene: NA
v_gene: TRBV20-1
CDR3aa: SASLMDGYT

d_gene: NA
v_gene: TRBV7-9
CDR3aa: ASSPQQGWGEAF

d_gene: TRBD1
v_gene: TRBV5-1
CDR3aa: ASSSRLLGGATEAF

d_gene: TRBD1
v_gene: TRBV5-1
CDR3aa: ASSLLATGFQETQY

d_gene: TRBD1
v_gene: TRBV11-2
CDR3aa: ASSLRGTGESYNEQF

d_gene: NA
v_gene: TRBV10-3
CDR3aa: ATYEGTGIYPDTQY

d_gene: NA
v_gene: TRBV7-3
CDR3aa: ASSLMGVLNNSPLH

d_gene: NA
v_gene: TRBV27
CDR3aa: ASSFSPHQPQH

d_gene: NA
v_gene: TRBV7-2
CDR3aa: ASSISEETQY

d_gene: NA
v_gene: TRBV11-2
CDR3aa: ASSPADEQY

d_gene: NA
v_gene: TRBV7-9
CDR3aa: ASRPHEGLTNTEAF

d_gene: NA
v_gene: TRBV6-6
CDR3aa: ASSSHGGAYTGELF

d_gene: NA
v_gene: TRBV10-3
CDR3aa: AISDSGHLNSPLH

d_gene: NA
v_gene: TRBV4-3
CDR3aa: ASSQVAGGTDTQY

d_gene: NA
v_gene: TRBV27
CDR3aa: ASIPLGGIGELF

d_gene: NA
v_gene: TRBV14
CDR3aa: ASSHWWGADQPQH

d_gene: NA
v_gene: TRBV5-1
CDR3aa: ASSRRVGEANYGYT

d_gene: NA
v_gene: TRBV6-5
CDR3aa: ASRTGPGDTQY

d_gene: NA
v_gene: TRBV20-1
CDR3aa: SVPGNYGYT

d_gene: NA
v_gene: TRBV5-1
CDR3aa: ASSLQEGSYNEQF

d_gene: NA
v_gene: TRBV6-1
CDR3aa: ASRFGASDTQY

d_gene: NA
v_gene: TRBV20-1
CDR3aa: SARERTVSNQPQH

d_gene: NA
v_gene: TRBV7-2
CDR3aa: ASSPLGATEAF

d_gene: NA
v_gene: TRBV12-3/TRBV12-4
CDR3aa: ASSLDLRSYNEQF

d_gene: NA
v_gene: TRBV6-5
CDR3aa: ASSYGTANEQY

d_gene: TRBD1
v_gene: TRBV11-1
CDR3aa: ASSRHGQGAYNEQF

d_gene: NA
v_gene: TRBV11-3
CDR3aa: ASSSLGGRGTEAF

d_gene: NA
v_gene: TRBV5-4
CDR3aa: ASSSDGTYGYT

d_gene: NA
v_gene: TRBV7-8
CDR3aa: ASSFTPSFYEQY

d_gene: NA
v_gene: TRBV11-3
CDR3aa: ASDGLAGTGELF

d_gene: NA
v_gene: TRBV12-3/TRBV12-4
CDR3aa: ASSSPTVPDNEQF

d_gene: TRBD2
v_gene: TRBV7-9
CDR3aa: ASSLGAGALSSYNEQF

d_gene: NA
v_gene: TRBV18
CDR3aa: ASSPGSNQPQH

d_gene: NA
v_gene: TRBV20-1
CDR3aa: SASRGTEGNTIY

d_gene: TRBD2
v_gene: TRBV7-2
CDR3aa: ASSLARTRGKQETQY

d_gene: TRBD1
v_gene: TRBV20-1
CDR3aa: SAITYRGMGNQPQH

d_gene: TRBD1
v_gene: TRBV6-2/TRBV6-3
CDR3aa: ASRLTGGSQPQH

d_gene: TRBD2
v_gene: TRBV4-3
CDR3aa: ASSQDGLAGRGDTQY

d_gene: TRBD1
v_gene: TRBV5-4
CDR3aa: ASSTQGLNTQY

d_gene: NA
v_gene: TRBV6-1
CDR3aa: ASSEVSGYNEQF

d_gene: NA
v_gene: TRBV4-2
CDR3aa: ASSQDAAGNEKLF

d_gene: TRBD2
v_gene: TRBV4-1
CDR3aa: ASSQYWTSGGAGSYEQY

d_gene: NA
v_gene: TRBV20-1
CDR3aa: SAPDRNTEAF

d_gene: TRBD1
v_gene: TRBV11-2
CDR3aa: ASSLSPTGGDGYT

d_gene: NA
v_gene: TRBV18
CDR3aa: ASSGGGTGQPQH

d_gene: NA
v_gene: TRBV3-1
CDR3aa: ASSQEWQGSGGYT

d_gene: TRBD1
v_gene: TRBV6-2/TRBV6-3
CDR3aa: ASSYTGQGADTQY

d_gene: NA
v_gene: TRBV5-5
CDR3aa: ASSLDPGGADTQY

d_gene: NA
v_gene: TRBV29-1
CDR3aa: SVESLGAGELF

d_gene: NA
v_gene: TRBV20-1
CDR3aa: SARGETGYTYEQY

d_gene: NA
v_gene: TRBV12-3/TRBV12-4
CDR3aa: ASSLGPSAETQY

d_gene: NA
v_gene: TRBV29-1
CDR3aa: SVGWVSGEQF

d_gene: TRBD2
v_gene: TRBV29-1
CDR3aa: SVRAGALTDTQY

d_gene: NA
v_gene: TRBV7-2
CDR3aa: ASSGSGSHYNEQF

d_gene: NA
v_gene: TRBV7-2
CDR3aa: ASSPGTGTMEGYT